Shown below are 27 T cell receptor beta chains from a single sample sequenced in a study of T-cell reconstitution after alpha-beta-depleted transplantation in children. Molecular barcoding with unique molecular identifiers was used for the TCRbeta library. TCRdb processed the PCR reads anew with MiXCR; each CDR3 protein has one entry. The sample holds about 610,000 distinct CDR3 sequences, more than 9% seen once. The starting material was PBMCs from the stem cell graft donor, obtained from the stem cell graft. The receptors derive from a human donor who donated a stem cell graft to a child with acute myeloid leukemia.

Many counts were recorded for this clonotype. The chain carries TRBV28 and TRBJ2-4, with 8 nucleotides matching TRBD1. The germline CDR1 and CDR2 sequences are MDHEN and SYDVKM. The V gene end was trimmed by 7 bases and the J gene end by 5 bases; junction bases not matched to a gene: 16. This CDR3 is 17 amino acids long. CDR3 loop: CASTEPFQGAGENIQYF. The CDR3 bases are TGTGCCAGCACCGAACCCTTCCAGGGGGCCGGGGAAAACATTCAGTACTTC.

In DNA, the CDR3 is TGTGCCAGCAGACCGGGACAGGGTTACGAGCAGTACTTC. Amino acids: CASRPGQGYEQYF. The V call is TRBV28, the J call TRBJ2-7; 9 bases map to TRBD1. CDR1 MDHEN and CDR2 SYDVKM come from the germline V gene. Germline trimming cut 6 bases from V and 4 bases from J; bases unmatched to any gene: 4. CDR3 length: 13 amino acids.

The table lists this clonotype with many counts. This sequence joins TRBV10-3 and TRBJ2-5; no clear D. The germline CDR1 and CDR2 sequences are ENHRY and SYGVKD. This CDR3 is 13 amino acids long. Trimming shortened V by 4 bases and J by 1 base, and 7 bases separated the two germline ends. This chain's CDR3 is CAISGPSQETQYF. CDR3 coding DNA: TGTGCCATCAGTGGGCCTAGCCAAGAGACCCAGTACTTC.

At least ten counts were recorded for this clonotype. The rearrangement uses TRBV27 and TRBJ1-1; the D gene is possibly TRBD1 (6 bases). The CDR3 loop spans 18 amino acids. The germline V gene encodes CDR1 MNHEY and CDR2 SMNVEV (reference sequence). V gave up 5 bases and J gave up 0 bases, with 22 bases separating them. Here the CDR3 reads CASSPDGGGAKVNTEAFF. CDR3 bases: TGTGCCAGCAGTCCTGACGGGGGCGGGGCGAAAGTGAACACTGAAGCTTTCTTT.

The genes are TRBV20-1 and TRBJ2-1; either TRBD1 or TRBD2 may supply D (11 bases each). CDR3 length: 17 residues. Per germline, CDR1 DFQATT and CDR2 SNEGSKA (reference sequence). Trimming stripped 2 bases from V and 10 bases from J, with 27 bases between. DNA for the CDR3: TGCAGTGCTAGACGGACAGGGGGCCTACTAGCGGGAGAGGAGCAGTTCTTC. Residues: CSARRTGGLLAGEEQFF.

The CDR3 region is CASSLGQGGGSTGELFF. The CDR3, as DNA: TGTGCCAGCAGTCTCGGACAGGGCGGTGGAAGCACCGGGGAGCTGTTTTTT. V gene TRBV5-5 combines with J gene TRBJ2-2, with 8 bases fitting TRBD1. The V and J ends lost 5 bases and 4 bases, in that order; junction bases with no gene match: 13. CDR3 length: 17 residues. Germline CDR1 SGHKS, CDR2 YYEKEE (reference sequence). Complete variable domain (other parts from reference TRBV5-5 and TRBJ2-2): DAGVTQSPTHLIKTRGQQVTLRCSPISGHKSVSWYQQVLGQGPQFIFQYYEKEERGRGNFPDRFSARQFPNYSSELNVNALLLGDSALYLCASSLGQGGGSTGELFFGEGSRLTVL.

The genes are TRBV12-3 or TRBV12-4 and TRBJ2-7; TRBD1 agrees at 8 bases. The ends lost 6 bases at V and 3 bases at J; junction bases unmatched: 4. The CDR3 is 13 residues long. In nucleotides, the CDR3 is TGTGCCAGCAGAGGGACAGGAAACTACGAGCAGTACTTC. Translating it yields CASRGTGNYEQYF.

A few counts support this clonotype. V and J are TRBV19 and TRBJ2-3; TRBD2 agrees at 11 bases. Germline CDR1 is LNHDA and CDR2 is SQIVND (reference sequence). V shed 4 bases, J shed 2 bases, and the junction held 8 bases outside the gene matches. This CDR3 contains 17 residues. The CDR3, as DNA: TGTGCCAGTAGTACCCTCAAACTAGCGGGGGACACAGATACGCAGTATTTT. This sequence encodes CASSTLKLAGDTDTQYF.

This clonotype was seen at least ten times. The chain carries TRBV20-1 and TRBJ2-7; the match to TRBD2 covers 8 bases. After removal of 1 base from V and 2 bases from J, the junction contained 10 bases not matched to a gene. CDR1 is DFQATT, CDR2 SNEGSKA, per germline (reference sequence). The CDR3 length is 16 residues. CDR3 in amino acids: CSARAPTSASAYEQYF. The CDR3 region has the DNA TGCAGTGCTAGAGCCCCGACTAGCGCGAGTGCCTACGAGCAGTACTTC.

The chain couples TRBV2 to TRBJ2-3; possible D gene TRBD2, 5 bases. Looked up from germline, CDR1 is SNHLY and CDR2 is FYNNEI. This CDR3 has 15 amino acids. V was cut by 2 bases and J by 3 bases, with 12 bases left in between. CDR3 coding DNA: TGTGCCAGCAGTGAACGGGGTATTGGGACAGATACGCAGTATTTT. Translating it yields CASSERGIGTDTQYF.

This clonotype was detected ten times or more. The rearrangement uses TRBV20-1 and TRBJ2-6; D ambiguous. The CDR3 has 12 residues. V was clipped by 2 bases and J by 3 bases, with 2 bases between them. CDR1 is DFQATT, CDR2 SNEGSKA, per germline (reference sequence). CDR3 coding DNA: TGCAGTGCTAGAAGTGGGGCCAACGTCCTGACTTTC. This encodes CSARSGANVLTF.

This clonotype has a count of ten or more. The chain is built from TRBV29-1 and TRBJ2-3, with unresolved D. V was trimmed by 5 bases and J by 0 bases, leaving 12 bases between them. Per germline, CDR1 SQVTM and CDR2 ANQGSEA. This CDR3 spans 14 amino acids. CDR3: CSVQGLGSTDTQYF. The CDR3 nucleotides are TGCAGCGTTCAAGGTCTAGGCAGCACAGATACGCAGTATTTT.

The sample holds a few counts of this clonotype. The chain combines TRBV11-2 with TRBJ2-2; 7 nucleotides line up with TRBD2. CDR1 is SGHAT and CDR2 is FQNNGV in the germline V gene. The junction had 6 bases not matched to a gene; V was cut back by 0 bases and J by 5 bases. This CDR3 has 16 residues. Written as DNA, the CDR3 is TGTGCCAGCAGCTTAGATGGCGGGAGACTAACCGGGGAGCTGTTTTTT. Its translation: CASSLDGGRLTGELFF.

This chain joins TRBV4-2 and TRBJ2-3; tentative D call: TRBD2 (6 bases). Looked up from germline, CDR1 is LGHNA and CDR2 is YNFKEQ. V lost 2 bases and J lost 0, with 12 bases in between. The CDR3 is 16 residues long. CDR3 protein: CASSQTSTSSTDTQYF. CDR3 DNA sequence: TGTGCCAGCAGCCAAACTAGCACCTCTAGCACAGATACGCAGTATTTT.

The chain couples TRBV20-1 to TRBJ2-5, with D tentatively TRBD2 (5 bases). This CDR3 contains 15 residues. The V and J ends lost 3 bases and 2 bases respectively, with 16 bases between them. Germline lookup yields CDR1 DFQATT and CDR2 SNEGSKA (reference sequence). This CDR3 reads CSARGWRIDQETQYF. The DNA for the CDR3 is TGCAGTGCTAGGGGTTGGAGGATAGATCAAGAGACCCAGTACTTC.

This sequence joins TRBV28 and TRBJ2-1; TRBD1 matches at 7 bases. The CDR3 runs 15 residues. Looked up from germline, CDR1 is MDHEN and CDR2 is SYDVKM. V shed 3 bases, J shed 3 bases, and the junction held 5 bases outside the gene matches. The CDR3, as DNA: TGTGCCAGCAGTTTTTCGGGACAGAACTACAATGAGCAGTTCTTC. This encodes CASSFSGQNYNEQFF.

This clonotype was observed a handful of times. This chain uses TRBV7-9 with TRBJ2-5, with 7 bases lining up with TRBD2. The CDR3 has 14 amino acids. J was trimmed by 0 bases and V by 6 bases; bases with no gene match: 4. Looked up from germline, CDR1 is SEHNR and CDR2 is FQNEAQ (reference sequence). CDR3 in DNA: TGTGCCAGCAGAAGGGGAGGGAACCAAGAGACCCAGTACTTC. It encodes CASRRGGNQETQYF.

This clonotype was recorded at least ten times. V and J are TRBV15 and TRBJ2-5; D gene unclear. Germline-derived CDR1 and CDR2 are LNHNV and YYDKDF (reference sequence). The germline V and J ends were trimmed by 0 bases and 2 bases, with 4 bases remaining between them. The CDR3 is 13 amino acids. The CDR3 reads CATSRDTQETQYF. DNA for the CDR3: TGTGCCACCAGCAGAGATACTCAAGAGACCCAGTACTTC.

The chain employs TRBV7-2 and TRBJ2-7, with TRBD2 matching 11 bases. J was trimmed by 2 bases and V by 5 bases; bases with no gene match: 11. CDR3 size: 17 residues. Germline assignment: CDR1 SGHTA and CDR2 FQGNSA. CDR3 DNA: TGTGCCAGCAGCCCACAGCTCCTAGCGGGAGGCCCCTACGAGCAGTACTTC. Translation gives CASSPQLLAGGPYEQYF.

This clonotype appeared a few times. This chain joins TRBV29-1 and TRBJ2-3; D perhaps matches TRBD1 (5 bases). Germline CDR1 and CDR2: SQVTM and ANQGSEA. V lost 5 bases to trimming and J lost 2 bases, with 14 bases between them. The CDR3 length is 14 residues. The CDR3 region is CSVLHTGHTDTQYF. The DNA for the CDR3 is TGCAGCGTTCTTCACACAGGTCACACAGATACGCAGTATTTT.

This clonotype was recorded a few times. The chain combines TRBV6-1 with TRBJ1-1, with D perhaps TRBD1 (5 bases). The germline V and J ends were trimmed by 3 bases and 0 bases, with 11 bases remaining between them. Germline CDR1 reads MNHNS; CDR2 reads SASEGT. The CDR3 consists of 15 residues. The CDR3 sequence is CASSDTGRLNTEAFF. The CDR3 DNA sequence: TGTGCCAGCAGTGACACAGGACGATTGAACACTGAAGCTTTCTTT.

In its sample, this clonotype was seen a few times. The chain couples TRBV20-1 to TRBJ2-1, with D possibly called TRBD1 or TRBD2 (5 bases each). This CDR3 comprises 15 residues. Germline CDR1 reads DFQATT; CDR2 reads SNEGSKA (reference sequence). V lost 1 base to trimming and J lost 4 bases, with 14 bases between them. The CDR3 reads CSARAPGPAYNEQFF. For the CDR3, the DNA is TGCAGTGCTAGAGCCCCGGGACCCGCATACAATGAGCAGTTCTTC.

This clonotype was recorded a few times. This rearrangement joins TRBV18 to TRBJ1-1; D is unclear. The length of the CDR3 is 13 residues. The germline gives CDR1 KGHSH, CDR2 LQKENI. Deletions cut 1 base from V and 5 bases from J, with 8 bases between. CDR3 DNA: TGTGCCAGCTCACCACAAGCGGGTACTGAAGCTTTCTTT. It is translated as CASSPQAGTEAFF.

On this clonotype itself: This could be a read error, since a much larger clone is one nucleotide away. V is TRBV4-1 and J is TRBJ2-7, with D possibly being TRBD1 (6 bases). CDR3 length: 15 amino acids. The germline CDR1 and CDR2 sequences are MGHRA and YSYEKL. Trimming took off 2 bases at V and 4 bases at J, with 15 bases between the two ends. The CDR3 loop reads CASSQKARGSYEQYF. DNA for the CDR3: TGCGCCAGCAGCCAAAAAGCCAGGGGATCTTACGAGCAGTACTTC.

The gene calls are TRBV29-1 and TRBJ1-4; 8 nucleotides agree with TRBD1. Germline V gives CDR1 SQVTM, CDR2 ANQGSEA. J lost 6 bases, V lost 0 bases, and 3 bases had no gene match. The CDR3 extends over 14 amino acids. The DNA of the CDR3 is TGCAGCGTTGAAGATGACAGGGGATATGAAAAACTGTTTTTT. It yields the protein CSVEDDRGYEKLFF.

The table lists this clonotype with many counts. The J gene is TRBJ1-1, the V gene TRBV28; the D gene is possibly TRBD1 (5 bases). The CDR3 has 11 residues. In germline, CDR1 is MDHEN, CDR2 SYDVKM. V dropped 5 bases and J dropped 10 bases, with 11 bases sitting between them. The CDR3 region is CASSGTRGAFF. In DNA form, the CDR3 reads TGTGCCAGCAGTGGTACGAGGGGAGCTTTCTTT.

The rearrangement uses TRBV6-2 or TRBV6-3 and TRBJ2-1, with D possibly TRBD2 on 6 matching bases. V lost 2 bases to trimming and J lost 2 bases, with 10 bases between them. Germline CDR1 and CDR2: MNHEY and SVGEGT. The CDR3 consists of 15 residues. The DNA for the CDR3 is TGTGCCAGCAGTTACGATGCGGGAACCTACAATGAGCAGTTCTTC. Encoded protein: CASSYDAGTYNEQFF.